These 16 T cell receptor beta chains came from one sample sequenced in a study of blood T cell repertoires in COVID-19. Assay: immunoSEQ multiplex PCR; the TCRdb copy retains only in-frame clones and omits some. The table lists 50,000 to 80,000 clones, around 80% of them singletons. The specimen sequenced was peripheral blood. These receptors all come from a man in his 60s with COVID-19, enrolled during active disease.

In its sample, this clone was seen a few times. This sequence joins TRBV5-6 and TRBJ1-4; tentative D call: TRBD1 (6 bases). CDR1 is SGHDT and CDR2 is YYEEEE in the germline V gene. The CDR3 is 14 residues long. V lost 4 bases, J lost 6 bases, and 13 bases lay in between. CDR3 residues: CASSRGGGHEKLFF. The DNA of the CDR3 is TGTGCCAGCAGCAGAGGGGGGGGTCATGAAAAACTGTTTTTT.

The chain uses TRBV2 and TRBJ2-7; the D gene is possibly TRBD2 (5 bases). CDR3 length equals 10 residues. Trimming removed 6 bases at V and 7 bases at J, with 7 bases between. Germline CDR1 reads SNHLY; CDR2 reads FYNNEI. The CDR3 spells CASSRGEQYF. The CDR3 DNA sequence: TGTGCCAGCAGCCGAGGGGAGCAGTACTTC.

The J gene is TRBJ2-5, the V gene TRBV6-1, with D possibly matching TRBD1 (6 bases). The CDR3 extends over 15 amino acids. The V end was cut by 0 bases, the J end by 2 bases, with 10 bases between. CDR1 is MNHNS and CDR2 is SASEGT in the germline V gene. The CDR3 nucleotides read TGTGCCAGCAGTGAAGCGTACAGGGAGCAAGAGACCCAGTACTTC. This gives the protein CASSEAYREQETQYF.

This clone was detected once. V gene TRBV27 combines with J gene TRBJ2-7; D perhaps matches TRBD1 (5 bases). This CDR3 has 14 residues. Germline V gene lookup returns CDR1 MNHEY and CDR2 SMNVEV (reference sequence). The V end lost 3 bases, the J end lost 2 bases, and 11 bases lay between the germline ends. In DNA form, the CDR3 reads TGTGCCAGCAGTTTTAAGGGGCCAACCTACGAGCAGTACTTC. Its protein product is CASSFKGPTYEQYF.

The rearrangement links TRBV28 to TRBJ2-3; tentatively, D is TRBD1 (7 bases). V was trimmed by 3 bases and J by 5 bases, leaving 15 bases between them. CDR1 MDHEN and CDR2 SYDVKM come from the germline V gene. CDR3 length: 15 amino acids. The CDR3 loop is CASSFRGAGGDTQYF. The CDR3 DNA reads TGTGCCAGCAGTTTTCGCGGGGCAGGGGGAGATACGCAGTATTTT.

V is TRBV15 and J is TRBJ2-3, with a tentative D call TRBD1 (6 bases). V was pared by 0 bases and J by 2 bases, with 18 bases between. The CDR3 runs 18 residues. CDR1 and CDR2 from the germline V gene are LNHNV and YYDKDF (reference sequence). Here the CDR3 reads CATSRDRTGRSFTDTQYF. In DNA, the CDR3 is TGTGCCACCAGCAGAGACCGAACAGGGAGAAGCTTCACAGATACGCAGTATTTT.

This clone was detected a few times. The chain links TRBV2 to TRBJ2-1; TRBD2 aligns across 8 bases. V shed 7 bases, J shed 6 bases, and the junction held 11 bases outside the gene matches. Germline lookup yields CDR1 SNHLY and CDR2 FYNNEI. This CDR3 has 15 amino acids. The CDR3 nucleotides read TGTGCCAGCAAACGGGAGGGCCGTTCAGGCAATGAGCAGTTCTTC. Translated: CASKREGRSGNEQFF.

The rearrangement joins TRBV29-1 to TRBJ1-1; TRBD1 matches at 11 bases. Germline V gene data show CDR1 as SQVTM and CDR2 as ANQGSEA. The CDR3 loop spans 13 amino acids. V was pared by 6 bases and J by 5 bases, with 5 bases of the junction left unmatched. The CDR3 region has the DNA TGCAGCGTACTAGGGACAGGGGGTACTGAAGCTTTCTTT. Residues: CSVLGTGGTEAFF.

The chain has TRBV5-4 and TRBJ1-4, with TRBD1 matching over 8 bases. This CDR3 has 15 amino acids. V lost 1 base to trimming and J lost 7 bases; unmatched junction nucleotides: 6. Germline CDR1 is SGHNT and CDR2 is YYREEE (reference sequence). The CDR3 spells CASSLKVGQGEKLFF. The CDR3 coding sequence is TGTGCCAGCAGCTTGAAAGTTGGACAGGGTGAAAAACTGTTTTTT.

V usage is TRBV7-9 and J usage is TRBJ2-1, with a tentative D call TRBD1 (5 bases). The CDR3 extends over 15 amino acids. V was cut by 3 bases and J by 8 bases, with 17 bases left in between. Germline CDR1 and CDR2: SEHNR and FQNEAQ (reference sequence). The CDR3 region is CASSFLRTVGDEQFF. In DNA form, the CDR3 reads TGTGCCAGCAGCTTCCTCAGGACCGTAGGGGATGAGCAGTTCTTC.

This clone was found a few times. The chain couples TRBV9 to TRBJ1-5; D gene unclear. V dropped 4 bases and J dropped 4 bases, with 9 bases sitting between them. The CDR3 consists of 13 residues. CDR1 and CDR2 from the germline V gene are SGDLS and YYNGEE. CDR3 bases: TGTGCCAGCAGCACCGGGGTTAATCAGCCCCAGCATTTT. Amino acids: CASSTGVNQPQHF. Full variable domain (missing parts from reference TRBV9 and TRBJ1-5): DSGVTQTPKHLITATGQRVTLRCSPRSGDLSVYWYQQSLDQGLQFLIQYYNGEERAKGNILERFSAQQFPDLHSELNLSSLELGDSALYFCASSTGVNQPQHFGDGTRLSIL.

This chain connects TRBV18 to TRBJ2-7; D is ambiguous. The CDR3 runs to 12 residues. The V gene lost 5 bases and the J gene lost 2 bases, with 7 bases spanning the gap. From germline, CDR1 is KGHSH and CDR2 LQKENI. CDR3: CASSDKTYEQYF. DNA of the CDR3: TGTGCCAGCTCAGACAAGACCTACGAGCAGTACTTC.

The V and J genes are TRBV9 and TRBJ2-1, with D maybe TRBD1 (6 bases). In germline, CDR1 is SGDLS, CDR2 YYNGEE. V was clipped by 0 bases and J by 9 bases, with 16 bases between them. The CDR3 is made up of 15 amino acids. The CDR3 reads CASSVAASRGSEQFF. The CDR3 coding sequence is TGTGCCAGCAGCGTAGCAGCTAGCAGGGGAAGTGAGCAGTTCTTC.

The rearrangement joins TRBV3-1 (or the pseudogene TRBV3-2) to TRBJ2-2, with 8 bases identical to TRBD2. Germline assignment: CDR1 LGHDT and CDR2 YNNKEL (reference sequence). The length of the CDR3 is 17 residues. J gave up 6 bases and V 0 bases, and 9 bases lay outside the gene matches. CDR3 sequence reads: CASSQDTGTRRSGELFF. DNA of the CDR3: TGTGCCAGCAGCCAAGACACCGGGACTAGACGATCCGGGGAGCTGTTTTTT.

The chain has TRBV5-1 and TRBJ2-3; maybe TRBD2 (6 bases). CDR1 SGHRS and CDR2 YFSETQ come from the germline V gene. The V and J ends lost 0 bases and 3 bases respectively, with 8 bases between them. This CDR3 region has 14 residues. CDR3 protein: CASSLGRETDTQYF. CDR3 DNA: TGCGCCAGCAGCTTGGGGCGGGAAACAGATACGCAGTATTTT.

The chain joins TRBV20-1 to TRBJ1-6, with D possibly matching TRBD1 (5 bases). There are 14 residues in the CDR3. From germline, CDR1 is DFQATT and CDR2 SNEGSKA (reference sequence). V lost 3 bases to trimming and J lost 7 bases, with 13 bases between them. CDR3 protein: CSASSGNGNSPLHF. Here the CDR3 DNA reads TGCAGTGCTAGTTCAGGGAATGGGAATTCACCCCTCCACTTT.